This T cell receptor (beta chain) was obtained from a study of shared clonotypes between healthy human individuals. Comment on this clone: Its antigen is unknown.

General observations from the study: Researchers sampled blood only, noting tissue repertoires likely differ.

The CDR3 is 19 residues long. Only in-frame clones appear in the TCRdb table, and some are missing; sequencing was by immunoSEQ multiplex PCR. The sample has some 500,000 clones; roughly three quarters are singletons. The rearrangement joins TRBV21-1 to TRBJ2-4. TRBV21-1 is marked as a pseudogene. The origin of this receptor is a woman between 40 and 50 years old in good health. Some clones in this sample may be carry-over from other donors' samples. The source material was PBMCs. The CDR3 is CASSKASRALHIAKNIQYF. The CDR3 DNA follows: TGTGCCAGCAGCAAAGCTTCCCGGGCACTACATATAGCCAAAAACATTCAGTACTTC.